This T cell receptor beta chain came from a study of CD8+ T cells in alopecia areata. Findings of the study overall: Tofacitinib significantly decreased scalp clonality and expanded CD8+ clones among top 100. Affected scalp, especially in alopecia totalis/universalis, had a higher clonality than normal scalp did.

The ends were cut back, 10 bases at V and 7 bases at J, with 21 bases in the middle. CDR3 size: 14 residues. Germline values: CDR1 MNHEY, CDR2 SMNVEV (reference sequence). A word on this clone: Its matching antigen is unknown.

cDNA serving as the sequencing template came from extracted, reverse transcribed RNA. Produced via immunoSEQ multiplex PCR; TCRdb's table is partial and in-frame only. In the table there are 90,000 to 150,000 clones, 53% of which are singletons. Treatment here: oral pan-JAK inhibitor, 5-10 mg twice daily. The sequences come from CD4+ T cells sorted from blood, collected at week 4, from a patient treated with tofacitinib. The receptor was isolated from a human donor with alopecia areata. The V and J genes are TRBV27 and TRBJ2-3; the D is unclear. In DNA, the CDR3 is TGTGCCACCTCTCTCTCGGCAGATTCTAATACGCAGTATTTT. It encodes CATSLSADSNTQYF.